One sample yielded the 27 T cell receptor beta chains listed below, sequenced in a study of T cell clones after liver transplantation. Produced via immunoSEQ multiplex PCR; TCRdb's table is partial and in-frame only. The data hold 75,000 to 95,000 clones, with around four fifths observed a single time. The sequenced sample was CD4+ T cells from blood, obtained around 48 months after liver transplant. The source of these receptors is a human patient who received a liver transplant. Some T cells may be transferred from the graft donor.

CDR3 in amino acids: CASSPLSGTSGHYNEQFF. In DNA, the CDR3 is TGTGCCAGCAGCCCGCTCTCGGGGACTAGCGGGCACTACAATGAGCAGTTCTTC. The chain employs TRBV7-3 and TRBJ2-1, with 12 bases identical to TRBD2. The CDR3 length is 18 residues. Germline V gene sequence: CDR1 SGHTA, CDR2 FQGTGA. The ends lost 5 bases at V and 3 bases at J; junction bases unmatched: 11.

V usage is TRBV5-1 and J usage is TRBJ2-5; perhaps TRBD1 as D (5 bases). The CDR3 covers 15 residues. CDR1 SGHRS and CDR2 YFSETQ come from the germline V gene. Trimming removed 4 bases at V and 1 base at J, with 14 bases between. Written as DNA, the CDR3 is TGCGCCAGCAGCCAACCAAGGGGTCCCCAAGAGACCCAGTACTTC. Protein product: CASSQPRGPQETQYF.

Note on this clone: One end of the junction does not line up with germline, which may come from a read error. The chain carries TRBV13 and TRBJ2-4, with D possibly called TRBD1 or TRBD2 (6 bases each). The germline gives CDR1 PRHDT, CDR2 FYEKMQ (reference sequence). This CDR3 has 14 residues. CDR3 in amino acids: CASSLGGAKNIQYF. The DNA of the CDR3 is TGTGCCAGCAGCCTAGGGGGGGCCAAAAACATTCAGTACTTC.

J is TRBJ2-7 and V is TRBV5-1; the match to TRBD2 covers 12 bases. The germline V gene has CDR1 SGHRS and CDR2 YFSETQ. The CDR3 has 18 residues. Trimming removed 0 bases from V and 5 bases from J; junction bases left unmatched: 12. The CDR3 region has the DNA TGCGCCAGCAGCTTGGTGCGTCTAGCGGGGGGGCCCAATCACGAGCAGTACTTC. Encoded protein: CASSLVRLAGGPNHEQYF.

Concerning this clone: This clone may be a read error of a much larger clone one base away. The chain couples TRBV9 to TRBJ2-3; D remains ambiguous. Germline V gene lookup returns CDR1 SGDLS and CDR2 YYNGEE. This CDR3 spans 10 amino acids. V was cut by 7 bases and J by 1 base, with 1 base left in between. The CDR3 protein is CASGTDTQYF. CDR3 coding DNA: TGTGCCAGCGGCACAGATACGCAGTATTTT.

The rearrangement uses TRBV4-1 and TRBJ2-3; D remains ambiguous. Trimming cost V 3 bases and J 1 base, with 14 bases left between them. Germline V lookup: CDR1 MGHRA, CDR2 YSYEKL. The CDR3 covers 16 residues. CDR3 sequence: CASSQTRAARTDTQYF. Written as DNA, the CDR3 is TGCGCCAGCAGCCAGACGAGAGCCGCTCGCACAGATACGCAGTATTTT.

CDR3 sequence: CATGTTDTQYF. The DNA for the CDR3 is TGTGCCACCGGTACCACAGATACGCAGTATTTT. The V call is TRBV7-9, the J call TRBJ2-3; no reliable D call. Germline lookup yields CDR1 SEHNR and CDR2 FQNEAQ (reference sequence). The CDR3 runs to 11 residues. The V and J ends lost 10 bases and 2 bases respectively, with 7 bases between them.

The chain is built from TRBV11-3 and TRBJ2-2; 7 bases are shared with TRBD1. The CDR3 consists of 14 residues. V shed 4 bases and J 5 bases; nucleotides not matched to a gene: 4. Germline V gives CDR1 SGHNT, CDR2 YENEEA. Here the CDR3 DNA reads TGTGCCAGCAGCTATTTGACAGGGACCGGGGAGCTGTTTTTT. The encoded protein is CASSYLTGTGELFF.

This clone was counted between two and nine times. The chain joins TRBV25-1 to TRBJ1-6; 8 nucleotides align to TRBD1. With V trimmed by 4 bases and J by 8 bases, 7 bases remained unmatched. CDR3 size: 15 residues. Per germline, CDR1 MGHDK and CDR2 SYGVNS. The chain's CDR3 is CASSGFGQGHSPLHF. The CDR3 DNA follows: TGTGCCAGCAGTGGTTTCGGACAGGGCCATTCACCCCTCCACTTT.

The CDR3 region is CAWRGGELGETQYF. The CDR3 DNA reads as TGTGCCTGGAGAGGGGGAGAACTCGGAGAGACCCAGTACTTC. The chain couples TRBV30 to TRBJ2-5, with D possibly being TRBD1 (6 bases). The CDR3 is made up of 14 amino acids. Germline V lookup: CDR1 GTSNPN, CDR2 SVGIG (reference sequence). Trimming took 3 bases from V and 4 from J, leaving 15 bases between them.

This clone was observed a single time. V gene TRBV4-2 combines with J gene TRBJ2-1; tentatively, D is TRBD1 (6 bases). V was cut by 0 bases and J by 5 bases, with 14 bases left in between. The CDR3 covers 16 residues. Germline CDR1 and CDR2: LGHNA and YNFKEQ. In nucleotides, the CDR3 is TGTGCCAGCAGCCAAGACAGCGGACAGATAAACAATGAGCAGTTCTTC. Its protein is CASSQDSGQINNEQFF.

This clone was observed a few times. V gene TRBV6-5 combines with J gene TRBJ1-2; D gene unclear. Trimming took off 7 bases at V and 5 bases at J, with 8 bases between the two ends. The CDR3 loop spans 11 amino acids. CDR1 and CDR2 (germline): MNHEY, SVGAGI. The DNA for the CDR3 is TGTGCCAGCACCGGCGGTTATGGCTACACCTTC. Translated: CASTGGYGYTF.

CDR3 region: CASSYSGLAGDEQFF. The CDR3 DNA reads TGTGCCAGCAGTTACTCTGGACTAGCGGGAGATGAGCAGTTCTTC. This rearrangement joins TRBV6-6 to TRBJ2-1; 13 bases map to TRBD2. Germline CDR1 and CDR2: MNHNY and SVGAGI (reference sequence). The CDR3 loop spans 15 amino acids. J was trimmed by 8 bases and V by 0 bases; bases with no gene match: 1.

V gene TRBV9 combines with J gene TRBJ2-3; 10 bases line up with TRBD2. The V and J ends lost 3 bases and 4 bases, in that order; junction bases with no gene match: 5. In germline, CDR1 is SGDLS, CDR2 YYNGEE. This CDR3 is 15 amino acids long. In DNA form, the CDR3 reads TGTGCCAGCAGCGAAGCGGGAGGGGATGCAGATACGCAGTATTTT. Protein sequence: CASSEAGGDADTQYF.

The sample holds one count of this clone. The rearrangement uses TRBV11-3 and TRBJ1-5; D is ambiguous. The CDR3 contains 16 residues. The V gene's germline CDR1 is SGHNT and CDR2 YENEEA. V dropped 5 bases and J dropped 0 bases, with 14 bases sitting between them. The DNA for the CDR3 is TGTGCCAGCAGCCCACTGTCCGAGTATAGCAATCAGCCCCAGCATTTT. Amino acids: CASSPLSEYSNQPQHF.

The genes are TRBV27 and TRBJ2-1; D call uncertain. V gave up 6 bases and J gave up 2 bases, with 14 bases separating them. CDR1 MNHEY and CDR2 SMNVEV come from the germline V gene (reference sequence). CDR3 size: 15 residues. The CDR3 nucleotides are TGTGCCAGCAGCCGGACCCCGCCCGCCTACAATGAGCAGTTCTTC. Translation gives CASSRTPPAYNEQFF.

The J gene is TRBJ2-3, the V gene TRBV19, with D possibly TRBD1 on 6 matching bases. The germline V gene has CDR1 LNHDA and CDR2 SQIVND (reference sequence). The CDR3 totals 14 residues. Trimming took 5 bases from V and 6 from J, leaving 15 bases between them. CDR3: CASSPRQAADTQYF. In nucleotides, the CDR3 is TGTGCCAGTAGTCCACGACAGGCAGCGGATACGCAGTATTTT.

The gene calls are TRBV5-4 and TRBJ2-7; TRBD2 might be the D (5 bases). The CDR3 consists of 13 residues. The ends were cut back, 4 bases at V and 2 bases at J, with 10 bases in the middle. Germline CDR1 reads SGHNT; CDR2 reads YYREEE (reference sequence). The CDR3 loop reads CASSPSGAYEQYF. The CDR3 coding sequence is TGTGCCAGCAGCCCTTCCGGGGCCTACGAGCAGTACTTC.

The gene calls are TRBV5-5 and TRBJ1-5; 11 nucleotides agree with TRBD1. The V segment lost 0 bases and the J segment 5 bases; nucleotides outside the gene matches: 1. The CDR3 has 15 residues. Germline V gene data show CDR1 as SGHKS and CDR2 as YYEKEE (reference sequence). The CDR3 DNA reads as TGTGCCAGCAGCTTGGGGGGACAGGGGGATCAGCCCCAGCATTTT. Translating gives CASSLGGQGDQPQHF.

The rearrangement uses TRBV9 and TRBJ2-5; 7 nucleotides match TRBD2. Germline trimming cut 0 bases from V and 0 bases from J; bases unmatched to any gene: 17. Germline-derived CDR1 and CDR2 are SGDLS and YYNGEE. The CDR3 is made up of 20 amino acids. The CDR3 region is CASSVDHIGGRRGNQETQYF. CDR3 nucleotides: TGTGCCAGCAGCGTAGATCATATTGGTGGGAGGCGGGGGAACCAAGAGACCCAGTACTTC.

The chain is built from TRBV11-1 and TRBJ1-5; D not certain. Trimming left V 5 bases short and J 3 bases short, with 8 bases between. CDR1 and CDR2 from the germline V gene are SGHAT and FQDESV (reference sequence). The CDR3 covers 13 residues. CDR3 in DNA: TGTGCCAGCAGCGCGGGTTACAATCAGCCCCAGCATTTT. This codes for CASSAGYNQPQHF.

This rearrangement joins TRBV7-2 to TRBJ1-5; the match to TRBD1 covers 8 bases. Looked up from germline, CDR1 is SGHTA and CDR2 is FQGNSA. The CDR3 sequence is 15 residues long. Losses at the gene ends were 3 bases for V and 4 bases for J; bases not matched to a gene: 5. CDR3 sequence (DNA): TGTGCCAGCAGCTTTAGCGGGGACAGGAATCAGCCCCAGCATTTT. It yields the protein CASSFSGDRNQPQHF.

The chain is built from TRBV5-6 and TRBJ1-2; a possible D gene is TRBD1 (5 bases). Germline CDR1 SGHDT, CDR2 YYEEEE. V lost 0 bases to trimming and J lost 6 bases, with 9 bases between them. The length of the CDR3 is 13 residues. The CDR3 is CASSLGGRDGYTF. CDR3 bases: TGTGCCAGCAGCTTGGGGGGGAGAGATGGCTACACCTTC.

This chain links TRBV2 with TRBJ2-7; no definite D call. Germline CDR1 is SNHLY and CDR2 is FYNNEI. The CDR3 extends over 11 amino acids. Trimming took 4 bases from V and 2 from J, leaving 3 bases between them. The CDR3 here is CASSVTYEQYF. The CDR3 DNA sequence: TGTGCCAGCAGTGTAACCTACGAGCAGTACTTC.

The DNA for the CDR3 is TGTGCCAGCAGTCCCGGACAGGGGAGGTCAGGAAACACCATATATTTT. Its translation is CASSPGQGRSGNTIYF. The gene calls are TRBV6-6 and TRBJ1-3, with 9 bases fitting TRBD1. The trim removed 5 bases at V and 4 bases at J, leaving 9 bases unmatched. This CDR3 contains 16 residues. Germline V gene data show CDR1 as MNHNY and CDR2 as SVGAGI (reference sequence).

This chain links TRBV6-1 with TRBJ2-3; D is unresolved. The V end was cut by 2 bases, the J end by 0 bases, with 15 bases between. CDR1 MNHNS and CDR2 SASEGT come from the germline V gene. This CDR3 region has 17 residues. In DNA, the CDR3 is TGTGCCAGCAGTGAACCAACAGCCAAACTTAGCACAGATACGCAGTATTTT. Encoded protein: CASSEPTAKLSTDTQYF.

This chain uses TRBV18 with TRBJ2-1; 7 bases line up with TRBD1. Per the germline V gene, CDR1 is KGHSH and CDR2 is LQKENI. The CDR3 loop spans 13 amino acids. Unmatched junction bases numbered 4, after V lost 4 bases and J lost 7 bases. The chain's CDR3 is CASSQEDRNEQFF. Here the CDR3 DNA reads TGTGCCAGCTCACAAGAGGACAGGAATGAGCAGTTCTTC.